This TCR beta chain was captured by sequencing in a study of cytomegalovirus exposure and HLA in healthy donors (dated by TCRdb to the late 2010s). A note on the overall study: An earlier analysis of several hundred of the donors reported about 250 Gb of sequence data and some 120 million unique TCR beta sequences from 150 million to 200 million T cells. An early release that covered fewer than 750 HLA-typed donors contained approximately 300 gigabases of sequencing data and around 80 million unique TCR sequences. The genetic ancestry cluster associated with self-reported Caucasian donors included about 84% of the roughly 380 genotyped donors. The aim of the study was to test whether cataloging public T cell receptors could identify signatures of past pathogen exposure. The study profiled the T cell repertoires of hundreds of subjects by immunosequencing and related them to cytomegalovirus serostatus. Along with the approximately 650-subject first cohort, a separate validation cohort of some 130 different subjects was used. To predict cytomegalovirus infection status, the study combined high-throughput TCR immunosequencing, statistical association of individual TCRs with disease status, and machine learning. In a later analysis, previously published TCR beta repertoires from more than 500 donors were re-analyzed and high-resolution HLA genotyping was added so that TCR occurrence patterns could be studied. Rather than using new phenotypic data, the later analysis identified candidate immune exposures from TCR beta sequences and from how often those sequences occurred across donors. To decide whether each TCR beta V gene segment behaved as functional or pseudogenic, an earlier analysis of some 580 of the donors relied on high-throughput TCR beta sequencing. Alongside the repertoire data, information on donor age, sex, ethnicity and CMV serostatus was compiled. A later genetic analysis used genome-wide SNP genotypes for about 60% of the 666 donors, treating that subset as a discovery cohort. Every repertoire in the discovery cohort had been generated on one and the same sequencing platform. HLA typing included class I and class II loci at four-digit resolution. The number of typed donors differed by locus: roughly 629-640 for A, B, C, DRB1 and DQB1; 522 for DQA1; roughly 600 for DPA1; and around 470 for DPB1. A few DR-DQ haplotypes were treated as single units for association and clustering because of strong linkage in the cohort. On average, roughly 250,000 unique TCR beta nucleotide sequences were sequenced per donor among 398 genotyped donors of the cohort, with roughly a sixth of those sequences being non-productive.

The CDR3 measures 12 amino acids from cysteine to phenylalanine. Left in the record is the CDR3 DNA by itself, 36 bases read in frame from the first base. The germline ends are 10 bases apart after V is trimmed by 6 bases and J by 5 bases. CDR1 and CDR2 were assigned from the germline V gene as SNHLY and FYNNEI. Comment on this clone: Its antigen is unknown.

Points the paper makes about the study in general: In a later analysis, the rate of TCR association differed among HLA loci, with DRB1 alleles having the most associated TCRs and HLA-C alleles having the fewest. According to the authors, the approach could potentially be generalized to other disease states and immunological phenotypes. A further reported finding was that TCR beta sequences accurately predicted the HLA-A and HLA-B alleles for most subjects in the first cohort. A later genetic analysis associated a missense DCLRE1C variant with V-gene and J-gene trimming of TCR beta chains, and an independent cohort replicated the association. Presence/absence analyses assumed roughly uniform sequencing depth across donors, an assumption that may not hold. A total of about 180 TCR beta chains were listed by the study as associated with cytomegalovirus. Linkage disequilibrium might explain the correlated functional status among segregating V segments, but an unknown experimental factor could not be ruled out. Only TCR beta chains were sequenced in this cohort, and the absence of alpha or paired-chain data limited detectable features. Most TCR sequences were seen in very few donors, while some public TCRs were found in many individuals. A later analysis associated roughly 17,000 TCR beta sequences with specific HLA alleles at a false discovery rate of 0.05. A few of the identified cytomegalovirus-associated TCR beta chains were confirmed in vitro to be specific for cytomegalovirus antigens. In a later analysis, HLA-associated TCR beta chains were found to be more clonally expanded and to have lower generation probabilities than equally common non-associated chains. In both the original and validation cohorts, the classifier was reported to diagnose cytomegalovirus status with high specificity and sensitivity. According to a later analysis, parvovirus B19, influenza, CMV and Epstein-Barr virus appeared linked to several top co-occurrence clusters. In an earlier analysis of roughly 500 of the donors, most TCR beta V segments appeared in productive rearrangements about 87% or about 30% of the time, broadly matching IMGT annotations. Compared with the approximately 720-donor mean, donors in an Asian-associated ancestry cluster had fewer N-insertions in productive TCRs, according to a later genetic analysis. Because HLA typing was missing for some donors at each locus, association tests included only the typed subset. According to a later analysis, most CMV-associated TCR beta chains appeared to be HLA-restricted, and the HLA associations seemed to be driven largely by CMV exposure. The sequencing pipeline was judged likely to have produced a cluster of highly shared sequence variants as a technical artifact. CMV serostatus was the only immune exposure information available for the cohort. Some IMGT-functional V segments, including TRBV6-2 and TRBV6-3, could not be told apart with the 87-base-pair reads, so those segments were excluded. When HLA alleles, especially DR and DQ, strongly co-occurred, attributing TCR associations to individual alleles was difficult. The earlier analysis of some 560 of the donors excluded roughly 17 rarely observed V segments, including chromosome 9 orphons, because counts were too low.

In total, roughly 670 healthy bone marrow donors made up the cohort. At the time of sampling, all cohort members were nominally healthy, though unrecorded immune exposures were likely present. The donor tested CMV seropositive and was one of the 289 seropositive cohort members. A peripheral blood sample was provided by each donor, and peripheral blood mononuclear cells were used for TCR beta sequencing. Genomic DNA extraction from the blood cell samples was performed with the Qiagen DNeasy Blood Extraction Kit. The method behind the library was the immunoSEQ multiplex PCR assay. For the multiplex PCR, a mixture combining 60 forward primers for TCR Vbeta segments and 13 reverse primers for TCR Jbeta segments was used. Amplification of the CDR3 region of rearranged TCR beta genes was performed with a multiplex PCR assay on genomic DNA. The Illumina HiSeq System was used to sequence the amplified TCR beta libraries as 87-base-pair reads. The study's processing was this. In a later analysis, tens of millions of unique TCR beta chains were counted across the roughly 700 repertoires, and roughly 9.9 million of these chains were shared by at least two donors. Raw reads were error-corrected and collapsed into unique sequences with a nearest-neighbor algorithm that merged closely related sequences to remove PCR and sequencing errors. Alignment of CDR3 sequences to IMGT reference sequences was used to assign V, D and J gene segments. For a sequence to be retained, a match of at least six nucleotides to both a V gene segment and a J gene segment was required. Rearrangements were classified as productive when the CDR3 lacked stop codons and remained in frame with V and J, and all other rearrangements were classified as non-productive. Following IMGT convention, CDR3 was defined as the stretch from the second conserved V-encoded cysteine to the conserved J-encoded phenylalanine. In an earlier analysis of 550 to 650 of the donors, sequences lacking an unambiguous match to a single V gene segment were excluded. An earlier analysis of just under 600 of the donors called V segments functional above 56.7% productive rearrangements and segregating when the between-donor standard deviation exceeded 5%. A statistical classification framework was built for diagnosing cytomegalovirus status from the catalog of TCR beta chain sequences. In a later analysis, TCR nucleotide sequences were compared against IMGT/GENE-DB human TR gene sequences so that V and J genes could be assigned. In a later analysis, CDR3 sequences and most-parsimonious VDJ recombination scenarios were assigned using the TCRdist pipeline. A later analysis defined each TCR beta chain by its CDR3 amino acid sequence plus V-gene family, and excluded reads lacking a unique V-gene family. A later analysis removed over 500 highly shared, low-generation-probability nucleotide sequences to deal with suspected cross-contamination and a sequencing artifact. For each public chain, a later analysis derived a clonal expansion index from normalized ranks of inferred template counts within each repertoire. Generation probabilities in a later analysis came from a VDJ recombination model fitted to out-of-frame rearrangements, and those results were checked against IGoR. Hypergeometric tests were used in a later analysis to score TCR-TCR, TCR-HLA and TCR-CMV co-occurrence, with a repertoire-size bias correction applied to the TCR pairs. In a later analysis, false discovery rates were estimated by permuting HLA or CMV assignments 20 times. A later analysis grouped co-occurring TCRs with DBSCAN, adding TCRdist sequence similarity when clustering within HLA-allele-positive subsets. Repertoires with fewer than 30,000 or more than 120,000 public chains, plus five repertoires with anomalous nucleotide sharing, were excluded from co-occurrence clustering. The immuneACCESS repertoire file appears here via TCRdb, limited to in-frame rearrangements. These files lack a portion of the clones; in checked studies, under half of the deficit traces to unresolved V genes, and the cause of the others is not known. V, J and clone size reflect that table, while D and trimming were determined from the DNA. The sample table gives tens of thousands of clones. Around 3.4% of the sample belongs to the ten largest clones.

The sample taken for sequencing was PBMCs. This sequence was found in a woman between 40 and 55 years old in good health and CMV-seropositive. The chain employs TRBV2 and TRBJ1-1; too little of a D gene remains to name it. Here the CDR3 is given as CASRAIRTEAFF. The DNA reads as follows: TGTGCCAGCAGAGCCATCAGGACTGAAGCTTTCTTT.